This T cell receptor beta chain was sequenced in a study of beta chain features in type 1 diabetes (dated by TCRdb to 2016 to 2019). With respect to the entire study: No differences in mean age, gender distribution, total cell number or subset yield were found between patients and healthy donors. Across all samples, 90 million to 130 million sorted cells were examined, and cell number per subset correlated strongly with RNA yield. The study compared TCRB repertoires of sorted circulating CD4+ T cell subsets between recently diagnosed type 1 diabetes patients and matched healthy donors. Naive and central memory subsets were obtained from all 30 or so donors, but regulatory and stem cell-like memory subsets were isolated from only 8 patients and 8 healthy donors. The paper's findings and limits, for the study overall: Patients with type 1 diabetes made fewer insertions and deleted more nucleotides at VDJ recombination sites, implying thymic rearrangement abnormalities. Only small numbers of individuals were included in the HLA sub-analyses, which left unresolved whether HLA type had any influence on TCRB rearrangement. PCR might favor shorter templates, but patient and control samples were amplified and corrected together, so any skew would affect both groups equally. The naive, central memory and regulatory TCRB repertoires appeared to resemble one another more closely among patients than among healthy donors. Because cDNA rather than genomic DNA was sequenced, highly expressing activated cells could have been over-represented, although no difference in activation and CD3 levels was found between groups. A moderate but significant shortening of TCRB CDR3 length was observed in type 1 diabetes patients in all four CD4+ subsets.

Each donor gave one peripheral blood draw, averaging roughly 100 mL, which was collected into heparinised tubes. A BD FACSAria II was used to sort naive, central memory, regulatory and stem cell-like memory CD4+ T cells with a panel that included CD45RO, CCR7, CD25, CD127, CD95 and CD27. Purity was above 95% for every sorted population. PBMCs were isolated right away by Lymphoprep density gradient centrifugation and were stained directly, without culture. Samples were stained and sorted in pairs, with one healthy donor and one patient per experiment, so that batch effects were minimized. This clone was observed a handful of times. Its antigen is not yet known. No quality values exist for individual bases; no much larger clone is one base distant. CDR1 and CDR2 are read off the germline V gene as MGHRA and YSYEKL. From cysteine to phenylalanine, the CDR3 is 18 amino acids long. Only the CDR3 portion is preserved as DNA: 54 bases, with reading frame beginning at the first base. V lost 1 base and J lost 0 bases; the stretch between them is 18 bases long.

The High Capacity cDNA Reverse Transcription Kit was used to reverse transcribe all of the isolated RNA, meaning that expressed TCRB transcripts were what got sequenced. Naive, central memory and regulatory T cell samples underwent deep immunoSEQ sequencing, averaging approximately 3.5 million total reads per sample. Sorted cells were lysed in RLT buffer and RNA was extracted with DNase-treated RNeasy Micro or Mini kits, depending on cell number. Each cell subset was processed on its own to prevent cross-contamination, while patient and healthy donor samples were processed together. The immunoSEQ multiplex PCR was used to amplify TCRB sequences from cDNA, generating 87-bp fragments that spanned the CDR3 region. Amplicons were sequenced on the Illumina HiSeq platform. The original pipeline was this. PCR bias was corrected computationally using synthetic template baselines, and reads within Hamming distance 2 were collapsed, with unmergeable singletons discarded. Reads were aligned to IMGT to assign V, D and J genes, CDR3 length, and insertions or deletions at six rearrangement sites. Within each subset, clonotype counts were normalized to sorted cell number, and only after that were true diversity and Gini coefficients computed with the tcR R package. Repertoire sharing was quantified using the overlap coefficient calculated on TCRB nucleotide sequences. Out-of-frame TCRB sequences from naive cells were analyzed to stand in for the pre-selection repertoire. TCRdb mirrors the immuneACCESS table, restricted to in-frame sequences. Some clones are absent from its copies; in checked studies, under half trace to an unresolved V gene, and the reason for the others is unknown. V, J and clone size are taken as reported in that table, and D and trimming were inferred from the DNA itself. Counted in this sample were some 250,000 clones; roughly a tenth of them appeared once. Jointly, the top ten make up around 0.017% of the sample.

The chain is assembled from TRBV4-1 and TRBJ1-2, with TRBD1 as a weak D call on 5 bases. The TCR was taken from a man younger than 40 with type 1 diabetes. Sequencing was carried out using naive CD4+ T cells from blood. The intended sense of this specimen's cell subset or site label: true naive CD4+ T cells. The DNA reads TGCGCCAGCAGCCAAGTTTCAGGGTTGGCGGATACTAACTATGGCTACACCTTC. Its product reads: CASSQVSGLADTNYGYTF.